A single T cell receptor (beta chain) is shown here with its context. The antigen it recognizes is unknown. One base away there is no much larger clone; base qualities are not given. The immunoSEQ Assay, a bias-controlled multiplex PCR, was used to amplify TCRbeta CDR3 regions from genomic DNA. In the paper's pipeline: The number of nucleated cells in each sample was estimated by amplification of reference gene primers within the assay. To quantify the absolute abundance of each unique TCRbeta CDR3 rearrangement, sequence reads were collapsed and filtered. Productive Simpson clonality was computed per sample as the square root of Simpson's diversity index over productive rearrangements. This immuneACCESS table, as held by TCRdb, lists in-frame sequences with V and J called but not all clones. Of the missing ones, under half trace to an unresolved V gene in checked studies; the others have no known cause. That table supplies the V and J calls and clone size; D and trimming were determined from the DNA. Here the sample has about 110,000 clones; approximately 84% occur a single time. 6% to 7% of the sample comes from the top ten.

This entry belongs to a study of blood T cell repertoires in COVID-19 (TCRdb year 2020). Study-level background: The collaborator samples originated in the United States, Italy and Spain and spanned the acute and convalescent phases of COVID-19. The prospective study material was composed of cDNA or gDNA derived from T cells, B-cell-depleted T cells, or PBMCs. Deeply sampled blood TCRbeta repertoires from subjects exposed to, actively infected with, or recovered from COVID-19 were included in the dataset. The repertoires were released in a freely available public database intended as a resource for research on the immune response to SARS-CoV-2. The samples were drawn from two sources: the first 160 participants of the ongoing ImmuneRACE study, and 1,000 to 1,500 subjects contributed by 6 global collaborators. A de-identified subject ID, COVID-19 status, age in years and sex were almost always included in the sample metadata. Where available, HLA class I and class II types were taken from metadata supplied by the sample provider and were not determined by assay-based typing.

General conclusions and limits of the study: The amount of clinical and demographic metadata varied by source and participant and was provided uncurated.

The collaborating institutions used their own protocols to collect whole blood in K2EDTA tubes. For TCRbeta analysis, collaborators shipped samples in one of three forms: frozen whole blood, isolated PBMCs, or DNA extracted from either of those sample types. Ends trimmed: V by 4 bases, J by 4 bases; bases unmatched to a gene: 6. From its cysteine to its phenylalanine, the CDR3 spans 16 amino acids. Only the CDR3 DNA is retained, 48 bases long and in frame from the first base. For CDR1 and CDR2, the germline V gene lists SGHRS and YFSETQ. Sample: peripheral blood. This TCR came from a woman aged 50 to 65 with acute or convalescent COVID-19. The V and J genes are TRBV5-1 and TRBJ1-4; TRBD1 fits 11 bases in the junction. CDR3 reads: CASSAGTGGFNEKLFF. The DNA reads TGCGCCAGCAGCGCCGGGACAGGGGGTTTTAATGAAAAACTGTTTTTT. With the portions outside the CDR3 filled from the reference TRBV5-1 and TRBJ1-4 genes, the complete variable region becomes KAGVTQTPRYLIKTRGQQVTLSCSPISGHRSVSWYQQTPGQGLQFLFEYFSETQRNKGNFPGRFSGRQFSNSRSEMNVSTLELGDSALYLCASSAGTGGFNEKLFFGSGTQLSVL.